This record looks at one T cell receptor beta chain sequence and its context. Its antigen is unidentified. The sample is drawn from a study of response to subunit inactivated influenza vaccine. The study, taken as a whole, reports: Authors suggested each seasonal influenza vaccination recruits few new T cells.

MiXCR, run by TCRdb on the RT-PCR reads, gives a single entry per CDR3 protein. The sample holds roughly 790,000 distinct CDR3 sequences, around 20% seen once. CDR3 length: 12 amino acids. Germline lookup yields CDR1 GTSNPN and CDR2 SVGIG (reference sequence). Sequencing was performed on PBMCs from blood, taken 4 to 6 days after vaccination. The sequence came from a middle-aged man who received an inactivated influenza vaccine. The V gene is TRBV30, the J gene TRBJ2-7; no firm D call. DNA for the CDR3: TGTGCCTGGAGTGTCACCAGACACTCGGAGTTAGTC. Translating gives CAWSVTRHSELV.